The 9 T cell receptor beta chains below were found in one sample sequenced in a study of T cells in Graves' hyperthyroidism and ophthalmopathy. RNA transcripts provided the source from which TCR beta CDR3 regions were amplified. Using the HTBI primer set, a first-round RT-PCR was run on the TCR CDR3. TCRdb reprocessed the multiplex PCR reads with MiXCR, giving one entry per CDR3 protein. This table holds under 350,000 distinct CDR3 sequences, approximately 18% found once. Material for sequencing was blood. These TCRs come from a woman aged 45-65 years with Graves' hyperthyroidism.

This clonotype was counted ten times or more. This rearrangement joins TRBV11-2 to TRBJ2-2; 9 bases are a match to TRBD1. J gave up 3 bases and V 4 bases, and 3 bases lay outside the gene matches. The CDR3 length is 15 residues. Per the germline V gene, CDR1 is SGHAT and CDR2 is FQNNGV. CDR3 nucleotide sequence: TGTGCCAGCAGCTCGACAGGGGGGGACACCGGGGAGCTGTTTTTT. Its protein is CASSSTGGDTGELFF. Together with reference TRBV11-2 and TRBJ2-2, the CDR3 gives the full variable domain: EAGVAQSPRYKIIEKRQSVAFWCNPISGHATLYWYQQILGQGPKLLIQFQNNGVVDDSQLPKDRFSAERLKGVDSTLKIQPAKLEDSAVYLCASSSTGGDTGELFFGEGSRLTVL.

This clonotype was found many times. The chain carries TRBV12-3 or TRBV12-4 and TRBJ2-3; 12 bases are a match to TRBD2. V lost 6 bases and J lost 6; bases outside the gene matches: 4. This CDR3 contains 14 residues. The CDR3 loop reads CASRTSGSGDTQYF. In nucleotides, the CDR3 is TGTGCCAGCAGGACTAGCGGGAGCGGGGATACGCAGTATTTT.

The table lists this clonotype with many counts. The J gene is TRBJ2-5, the V gene TRBV5-1, with a weak D call TRBD2 (5 bases). This CDR3 region has 14 residues. Germline V gives CDR1 SGHRS, CDR2 YFSETQ. V was cut by 4 bases and J by 2 bases, with 12 bases left in between. CDR3 region: CASSPGWDQETQYF. The CDR3, as DNA: TGCGCCAGCAGCCCGGGATGGGATCAAGAGACCCAGTACTTC. Full variable domain (missing parts from reference TRBV5-1 and TRBJ2-5): KAGVTQTPRYLIKTRGQQVTLSCSPISGHRSVSWYQQTPGQGLQFLFEYFSETQRNKGNFPGRFSGRQFSNSRSEMNVSTLELGDSALYLCASSPGWDQETQYFGPGTRLLVL.

The V and J genes are TRBV24-1 and TRBJ2-1; 11 nucleotides line up with TRBD2. The CDR3 sequence is 17 residues long. The V and J ends lost 4 bases and 0 bases, in that order; junction bases with no gene match: 4. Germline V gives CDR1 KGHDR, CDR2 SFDVKD. CDR3 residues: CATSDTTSGSSYNEQFF. DNA of the CDR3: TGTGCCACCAGTGACACCACTAGCGGGAGCTCCTACAATGAGCAGTTCTTC.

The chain recombines TRBV7-6 with TRBJ1-3; perhaps TRBD1 as D (6 bases). V gave up 5 bases and J gave up 4 bases, with 9 bases separating them. The length of the CDR3 is 13 residues. CDR1 and CDR2 (germline): SGHVS, FNYEAQ. CDR3 in amino acids: CASSPGVGNTIYF. The CDR3 DNA follows: TGTGCCAGCAGCCCAGGGGTCGGAAACACCATATATTTT.

The chain employs TRBV4-1 and TRBJ2-2; 8 bases match TRBD2. The CDR3 runs 18 residues. The junction had 12 bases not matched to a gene; V was cut back by 3 bases and J by 3 bases. Germline CDR1 reads MGHRA; CDR2 reads YSYEKL. CDR3 amino acids: CASSQSPTGGADTGELFF. For the CDR3, the DNA is TGCGCCAGCAGCCAGAGTCCAACCGGGGGGGCCGACACCGGGGAGCTGTTTTTT.

This clonotype was observed many times. V gene TRBV30 combines with J gene TRBJ1-1, with D unclear. Germline V lookup: CDR1 GTSNPN, CDR2 SVGIG (reference sequence). Deletions cut 1 base from V and 8 bases from J, with 14 bases between. This CDR3 has 13 amino acids. This chain's CDR3 is CAWSGSRHGEAFF. Here the CDR3 DNA reads TGTGCCTGGAGTGGAAGCAGACATGGGGAAGCTTTCTTT.

This clonotype was counted at least ten times. V is TRBV7-2 and J is TRBJ2-3; D call uncertain. This CDR3 contains 13 residues. Deletions cut 5 bases from V and 4 bases from J, with 10 bases between. Germline CDR1 and CDR2: SGHTA and FQGNSA. CDR3 DNA sequence: TGTGCCAGCAGCCCCCTGAGGTCAGATACGCAGTATTTT. This codes for CASSPLRSDTQYF.

The chain recombines TRBV19 with TRBJ1-1; 7 bases are shared with TRBD1. The V gene's germline CDR1 is LNHDA and CDR2 SQIVND (reference sequence). The CDR3 spans 15 residues. J gave up 1 base and V 4 bases, and 6 bases lay outside the gene matches. The CDR3 bases are TGTGCCAGTAGTAGGGACAGAACGAGGAACACTGAAGCTTTCTTT. This gives the protein CASSRDRTRNTEAFF.